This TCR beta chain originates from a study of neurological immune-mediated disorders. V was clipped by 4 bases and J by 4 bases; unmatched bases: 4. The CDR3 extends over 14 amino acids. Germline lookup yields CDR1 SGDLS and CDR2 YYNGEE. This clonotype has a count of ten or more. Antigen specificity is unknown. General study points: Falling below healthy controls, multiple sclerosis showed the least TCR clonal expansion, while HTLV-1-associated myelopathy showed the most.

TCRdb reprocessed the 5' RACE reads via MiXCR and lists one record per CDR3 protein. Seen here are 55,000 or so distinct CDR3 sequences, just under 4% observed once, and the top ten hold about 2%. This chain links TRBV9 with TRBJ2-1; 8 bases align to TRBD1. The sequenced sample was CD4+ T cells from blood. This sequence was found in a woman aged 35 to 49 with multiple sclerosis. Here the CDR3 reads CASSNQGAYNEQFF. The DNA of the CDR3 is TGTGCCAGCAGCAACCAGGGGGCTTACAATGAGCAGTTCTTC.